These T cell receptor beta chains were read from a single sample in a study of blood T cell repertoires in COVID-19. Generated by immunoSEQ multiplex PCR, the TCRdb table keeps only in-frame clones and is missing some. Among about 62,000 clones listed, around 91% were seen once. Sequenced material: peripheral blood. These receptors were collected from an older woman with COVID-19, enrolled during active disease. Both conserved end residues are part of each CDR3. The order of the fields is CDR3 length, clone size, D gene, V gene, J gene, CDR3 DNA, CDR3 protein. A D gene is named only where the DNA matches it firmly. Some rows mark clone size as missing; the rest say once, few, many or name a class of expanded clone.

15,-,-,TRBV19,TRBJ2-2,TGTGCCAGTAGTTTAACTAGCTCATACACCGGGGAGCTGTTTTTT,CASSLTSSYTGELFF
19,-,TRBD1,TRBV15,TRBJ1-5,TGTGCCACCAGCAGAGGCTGGGGACAGGGGGATTATAGCAATCAGCCCCAGCATTTT,CATSRGWGQGDYSNQPQHF
15,-,TRBD1,TRBV28,TRBJ1-2,TGTGCCAGCAGTCATGGACAGGGGTCTAACTATGGCTACACCTTC,CASSHGQGSNYGYTF
10,-,-,TRBV19,TRBJ1-3,TGTGCCAGTATAGGAAACACCATATATTTT,CASIGNTIYF
14,once,-,TRBV28,TRBJ2-5,TGTGCCAGCAGTTCGCCCCAGGGGCAAGAGACCCAGTACTTC,CASSSPQGQETQYF
15,-,TRBD2,TRBV30,TRBJ2-3,TGTGCCTGGAGCGTGACTAGCGGGAGGGGGGATACGCAGTATTTT,CAWSVTSGRGDTQYF
16,-,TRBD1,TRBV30,TRBJ2-2,TGTGCCTGGAGTGTGGGACAGGGGAAAAGGACCGGGGAGCTGTTTTTT,CAWSVGQGKRTGELFF
12,-,TRBD1,TRBV19,TRBJ2-1,TGTGCCAGTAGTAGGGGACAGGGGAATAAGTTCTTC,CASSRGQGNKFF
15,few,TRBD1,TRBV27,TRBJ2-5,TGTGCCAGCAGTGTGCTACAGGGGGCTGGTGAGACCCAGTACTTC,CASSVLQGAGETQYF
17,-,TRBD1,TRBV7-9,TRBJ1-5,TGTGCCAGCAGCATAGGGACAGGGAGTTTCCGCAATCAGCCCCAGCATTTT,CASSIGTGSFRNQPQHF
15,-,-,TRBV18,TRBJ1-5,TGTGCCAGCTCCCTCCCGGGGGGGGAAAGTCAGCCCCAGCATTTT,CASSLPGGESQPQHF
13,-,TRBD1,TRBV29-1,TRBJ1-5,TGCAGCGTTGGGACAGGGGTTAATCAGCCCCAGCATTTT,CSVGTGVNQPQHF
13,-,TRBD1,TRBV6-5,TRBJ1-1,TGTGCCAGCCGGGACAGGGATTTTACTGAAGCTTTCTTT,CASRDRDFTEAFF
15,-,TRBD1,TRBV5-6,TRBJ2-2,TGTGCCAGCAGCAAGACAGGGGGCGGTATCGGGGAGCTGTTTTTT,CASSKTGGGIGELFF
14,few,-,TRBV15,TRBJ1-1,TGTGCCACCAGCAGAGATCACTACGTGTCTGAGGCTTTCTTT,CATSRDHYVSEAFF
14,-,-,TRBV23-1,TRBJ2-7,TGCGCCAGCAGTCAGAAACAGAAGAGCTACGAGCAGTACTTC,CASSQKQKSYEQYF
16,-,TRBD2,TRBV9,TRBJ2-1,TGTGCCAGCAGCGTAGGGCTAGCGGGAGCCTACAATGAGCAGTTCTTC,CASSVGLAGAYNEQFF
17,-,TRBD1,TRBV6-7,TRBJ2-7,TGTGCCAGCAGTTACTCGCATATCCGTCGGACAGGGAACGAGCAGTACTTC,CASSYSHIRRTGNEQYF
15,-,TRBD2,TRBV6-5,TRBJ2-3,TGTGCCAGCAGACCTAGCGGGAGACGGACAGATACGCAGTATTTT,CASRPSGRRTDTQYF
15,-,TRBD1,TRBV9,TRBJ1-2,TGTGCCAGCAGCGTAGTCGGGACAGGGAACTATGGCTACACCTTC,CASSVVGTGNYGYTF
19,once,-,TRBV11-3,TRBJ1-3,TGTGCCAGCAGCTTAAAAGGGGAGGCCTTGTCTGGCTCTGGAAACACCATATATTTT,CASSLKGEALSGSGNTIYF
13,-,-,TRBV10-3,TRBJ1-2,TGTGCCACGACCTTGGACAGCTACTATGGCTACACCTTC,CATTLDSYYGYTF
15,-,TRBD2,TRBV7-9,TRBJ2-1,TGTGCCAGCAGCGGCCAGCGGGAGGTAAACAATGAGCAGTTCTTC,CASSGQREVNNEQFF
17,-,-,TRBV9,TRBJ1-3,TGTGCCAGCAGCGTAGAAGGCAGGCTCTCCTCTGGAAACACCATATATTTT,CASSVEGRLSSGNTIYF
16,-,TRBD2,TRBV3-1/TRBV3-2,TRBJ2-1,TGTGCCAGCAGCCAAGCGGCGGGAGGGCCCAACAATGAGCAGTTCTTC,CASSQAAGGPNNEQFF
13,-,-,TRBV4-1,TRBJ1-1,TGCGCCAGCAGCCAAGCATGGAACACTGAAGCTTTCTTT,CASSQAWNTEAFF
15,-,-,TRBV4-3,TRBJ2-1,TGCGCCAGCAGCCAAGGGAGCGGGCGCTACAATGAGCAGTTCTTC,CASSQGSGRYNEQFF
14,-,TRBD1,TRBV24-1,TRBJ2-7,TGTGCCACGGCAGGGGGTCCTCCATCCTACGAGCAGTACTTC,CATAGGPPSYEQYF
15,-,-,TRBV2,TRBJ1-1,TGTGCCAGCAGTGCGTTGGTAGGGGCGTTCGCTGAAGCTTTCTTT,CASSALVGAFAEAFF
16,-,TRBD2,TRBV10-3,TRBJ2-7,TGTGCCATCAGTGACGAAACCGGGACTAGCGTTTACGAGCAGTACTTC,CAISDETGTSVYEQYF
14,few,-,TRBV18,TRBJ1-2,TGTGCCAGCTCACCACCTAACACCCCCTATGGCTACACCTTC,CASSPPNTPYGYTF
17,-,TRBD1,TRBV3-1/TRBV3-2,TRBJ1-3,TGTGCCAGCAGCCAAGATTGGGGCAGGGGGAAAGGAAACACCATATATTTT,CASSQDWGRGKGNTIYF